This T cell receptor (beta chain) stems from a study of blood T cell repertoires in COVID-19. Sequencing used immunoSEQ multiplex PCR; TCRdb keeps in-frame clones, though not all of them. The table lists 150,000 or so clones, roughly 90% of them singletons, with 4% in the top ten. Assignments of participants to cohorts depended upon their own reported clinical history. The TCR sequence derives from a woman between 35 and 50 years old who had been exposed to COVID-19. What was sequenced was PBMCs or T cells enriched from blood (not recorded which).

CDR3 DNA: TGTGCCAGCAGGGCCCCTAGCAATCAGCCCCAGCATTTT. Translating gives CASRAPSNQPQHF. V and J are TRBV28 and TRBJ1-5; no reliable D call. The CDR3 consists of 13 residues. Germline V CDR1 and CDR2: MDHEN, SYDVKM. With 6 bases removed from V and 0 bases from J, the gap between germline ends came to 6 bases.